This T cell receptor beta chain is from a study of blood T cells in healthy people across ages. Study-wide context: Through template switching, about one barcoded beta molecule was captured per two T cells, as measured in model experiments.

Sample donors were healthy Caucasian individuals that came from Russia, aged roughly 6 to 95. For the second PCR, which ran for about 7 to 11 cycles, a sample-barcoded 5' primer and a J-beta primer mix were used. One entry per CDR3 protein, called by TCRdb with MiXCR from the 5' RACE reads. The data show about 1.8 million distinct CDR3 sequences, less than 50% seen once. Looked up from germline, CDR1 is LGHNA and CDR2 is YSLEER. The ends lost 4 bases at V and 8 bases at J; junction bases unmatched: 13. The CDR3 is 16 residues long. In regard to this clonotype: With a much larger clone just one base away, this may be a read error.

The clonotype originates from a middle-aged woman in good health. Sequencing was carried out using blood. V gene TRBV4-3 combines with J gene TRBJ2-1, with TRBD1 matching 8 bases. CDR3 protein: CASSRDVTGGSDEQFF. As DNA, the CDR3 is TGCGCCAGCAGCCGAGATGTAACAGGGGGAAGCGATGAGCAGTTCTTC.